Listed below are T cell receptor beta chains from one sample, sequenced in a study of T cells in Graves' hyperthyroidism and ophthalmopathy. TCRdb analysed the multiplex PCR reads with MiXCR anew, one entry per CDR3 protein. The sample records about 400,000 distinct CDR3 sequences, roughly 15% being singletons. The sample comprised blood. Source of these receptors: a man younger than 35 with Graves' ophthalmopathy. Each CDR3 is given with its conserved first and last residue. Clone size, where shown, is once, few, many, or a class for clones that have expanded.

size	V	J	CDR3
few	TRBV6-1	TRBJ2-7	CASSYDRFSYEQYF
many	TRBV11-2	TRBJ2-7	CASSLTVGEQYF
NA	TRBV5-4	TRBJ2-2	CASSRKGSGRVNGELFF
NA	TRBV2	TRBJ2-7	CASTPGQGVSYEQYF
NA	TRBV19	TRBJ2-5	CASSITGGAETQYF
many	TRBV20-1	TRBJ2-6	CSARTAGANVLTF
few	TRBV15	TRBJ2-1	CATSRDVNLYSFF
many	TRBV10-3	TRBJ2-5	CAISVRGQETQYF
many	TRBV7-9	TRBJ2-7	CASSSEGGHEQYF
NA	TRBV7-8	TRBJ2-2	CASSLGLALDTGELFF
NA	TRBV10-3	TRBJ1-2	CAISLGEGTDGYTF
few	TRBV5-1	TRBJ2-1	CASSLPSGTSLYNEQFF
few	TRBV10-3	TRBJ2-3	CAISEGLAGVQTDTQYF
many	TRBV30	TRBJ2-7	CAFTGPVVGAYEQYF
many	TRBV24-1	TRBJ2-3	CATSDLGEDRADTQYF
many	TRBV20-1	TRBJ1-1	CSARGGGGMNTEAFF
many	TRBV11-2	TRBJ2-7	CASSLVGSGVYEQYF
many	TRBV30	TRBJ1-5	CAWSPGLVWAPQHF
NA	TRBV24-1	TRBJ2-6	CATSDGQGATGANVLTF
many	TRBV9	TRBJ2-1	CASSVLSGTGDEQFF
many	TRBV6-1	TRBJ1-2	CASSRDINYTF
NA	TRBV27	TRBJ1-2	CASSFSDRDGYTF
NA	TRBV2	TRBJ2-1	CASSRGLAGGLYNEQFF
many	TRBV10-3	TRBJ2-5	CAIRGDTVLQETQYF
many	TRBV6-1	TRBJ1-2	CASSETDRLGYGYTF
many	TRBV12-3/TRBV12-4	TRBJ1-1	CASRPGQAEAFF
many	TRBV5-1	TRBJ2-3	CASSGWGGGEDTDTQYF
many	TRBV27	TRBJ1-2	CASSLGGLHYGYTF
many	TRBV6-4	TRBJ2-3	CASSTGLAADTQYF
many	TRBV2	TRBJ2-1	CASSERDRGRNEQFF
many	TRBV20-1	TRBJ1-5	CSARTDSNQPQHF
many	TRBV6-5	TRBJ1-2	CASSYGTGFGYTF
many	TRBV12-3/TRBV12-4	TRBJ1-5	CASSLGEAPQHF